This TCR beta chain was identified in a study of blood T cells in healthy people across ages (dated by TCRdb to between 2015 and 2016). The study in broad terms: In model experiments, template switching captured about one uniquely barcoded TCR beta cDNA molecule for every two T cells. The study measured age-related changes in TCR beta repertoire diversity using deep sequencing normalized with unique cDNA molecular identifiers. Using the same blood draw, the study looked at two additional independent replicas of 1 million unique cDNA reads for two donors, one aged 18 to 30 and the other aged 80 or older. Four age groups were formed from the donors: young (average approximately 16 years), middle-aged (approximately 40), aged (roughly 59) and long-lived (more than 75).

Here is what the overall study found, with its caveats: The percentage of naive T cells measured by flow cytometry correlated strongly with observed TCR beta diversity. Because profiling used bulk unsorted PBMCs, naive and antigen-experienced compartments could not be compared conclusively. Compared with the aged group, the long-lived group had more naive CD4+ T cells, fewer expanded clones and increased TCR diversity, a pattern suggesting age selection. Total diversity estimates from one million sequenced T cells were considered lower bounds and underestimates. Because donor CMV infection status was unknown, age-related changes in expanded clonotypes were potentially confounded. As age increased, observed TCR beta diversity per million T cells dropped in a roughly linear way, and a significant reduction was already evident by age 40.

This clonotype showed up just a few times. Its antigen is not yet known. Within one base of it there is no much larger clone, and no base qualities were kept. There are 14 amino acids in the CDR3, from cysteine to phenylalanine inclusive. Here the CDR3 DNA is all that survives: 42 bases in frame from base 1. The germline ends are 7 bases apart after V is trimmed by 3 bases and J by 2 bases. Looking up the germline V gene yields CDR1 MDHEN and CDR2 SYDVKM. Donors were under 40 systemically healthy Caucasian individuals from Russia aged roughly 6 to 90 years. Each donor gave around 9.5 milliliters of peripheral blood, collected into EDTA-treated Vacutainer tubes. Ficoll-Paque density-gradient centrifugation was used to isolate PBMCs, with at least 6.5 million per sample. Total RNA was extracted from PBMCs with Trizol reagent, with at least 6 micrograms obtained per sample. For every donor, flow cytometry on a PBMC aliquot measured the percentage of naive CD45RAhigh/CD27high T cells.

Library method: 5' RACE. Sequencing used an Illumina HiSeq 2500. A second about 7 to 12 cycle PCR used a sample-barcoded 5' primer and a J-beta primer mix. A template-switch 5' adaptor carrying 12 random nucleotides introduced a unique molecular identifier onto each TCR beta cDNA molecule. Each sample yielded at least 2.5 million CDR3-containing paired-end reads. First-strand cDNA synthesis was performed from all RNA using the Mint cDNA synthesis kit, with priming by a TRBC-specific oligonucleotide. All cDNA was treated with uracil-DNA glycosylase and then went through a first 18-cycle PCR with the universal primers M1SS and BC2_uni_R. For the original study's pipeline: Normalization of each sample was performed by random selection of 1 million high-quality reads, each carrying a distinct molecular identifier. Reads with shared molecular identifiers were discarded instead of being binned into consensus sequences. MiTCR, set to a Q25 quality threshold and the strictest error-elimination algorithm, was used for CDR3 identification, clonotype clustering and error correction. A nonparametric unseen species model using Euler transformation provided a lower-bound estimate of total TCR beta diversity. The public sequencing data were trimmed at Q25 with fastp and processed into clonotypes with MiXCR by TCRdb, which kept only in-frame beta chains. Each CDR3 protein appears once, grouped with its most common genes and DNA. What appears here as the V and J calls and clone size reflects TCRdb's work, not the paper's. The sample table shows hundreds of thousands of distinct CDR3 sequences, and about 24% are seen once. Of the sample, roughly 9.4% is held by the ten largest clones.

The data were also submitted as part of a second study, on T cells of mothers and their children. According to the second study: Nine systemically healthy Caucasian individuals, comprising three mothers and their six children, were included as donors. cDNA synthesis consumed the entire amount of extracted RNA, loaded at approximately 1.5 ug RNA in each 15 ul reaction. In the second PCR, sample barcodes and 2-4 random nucleotides were introduced via the M1S primer. Over 9.5 million TCR beta CDR3 reads were obtained for each mother, and millions of reads were obtained for each child. Thymic selection shapes the output of TCR recombination in a similar way in related and unrelated pairs, and inherited differences have a minor effect. Normalized repertoire overlap was always found to be slightly, but never significantly, higher in related mother-child pairs than in unrelated mother-child pairs. With a sensitivity of about 100 clones per million clonotypes, no persistent microchimeric T cell clones were detected. To look for features that set related mother-child pairs apart from unrelated individuals, the researchers ran deep NGS to compare the TCR beta repertoires of mothers and children. Mothers averaged about 37 +/- 4 years of age and children averaged approximately 12 +/- 4 years. After adapter ligation was performed with NEBNext reagents, the libraries were sequenced on an Illumina HiSeq 2000 with 100+100 nt paired-end reads. To avoid cross-contamination, the mother libraries and the child libraries were prepared a month apart and sequenced in separate runs. For each donor, somewhere between roughly 500,000 and 2,100,000 distinct TCR beta clonotypes were identified. Naive TCR beta clonotypes were estimated from low-frequency clonotypes matched to each donor's FACS-determined naive share, without sorting.

The sequence is built from TRBV28 and TRBJ2-2, with no D gene named confidently. The sequence came from a boy between 10 and 17 years old in good health. Sequenced material: blood. Read as DNA, the sequence is TGTGCCAGCAGTTTGGGGTTCAACACCGGGGAGCTGTTTTTT. This yields the protein CASSLGFNTGELFF.